The rows below give T cell receptor beta chains drawn from one sample of a study of blood T cell repertoires in COVID-19. Repertoires were generated with immunoSEQ multiplex PCR, while TCRdb's copy carries only in-frame clones and drops some. The table has 300,000 to 350,000 clones, approximately 85% seen once. The sample comprised PBMCs or T cells enriched from blood (not recorded which). These receptors came from a man aged 30-40 years who had recovered from COVID-19. Each CDR3 is given with its conserved first and last residue. The D gene is left open where the match is weak. Clone size is given for some rows only: seen once, a few or many times, or a class if the clone is expanded.

v_call: TRBV6-5
j_call: TRBJ1-2
clone_size: .
d_call: TRBD1
cdr3_aa: CASWQGADGYTF
cdr3_nt: TGTGCCAGCTGGCAGGGGGCGGATGGCTACACCTTC

v_call: TRBV7-6
j_call: TRBJ1-2
clone_size: .
d_call: .
cdr3_aa: CASSLDEGVSYGYTF
cdr3_nt: TGTGCCAGCAGCTTAGACGAGGGTGTTAGCTATGGCTACACCTTC

v_call: TRBV30
j_call: TRBJ2-2
clone_size: .
d_call: TRBD1
cdr3_aa: CAWREDRARTGELFF
cdr3_nt: TGTGCCTGGAGAGAGGACAGGGCGAGAACCGGGGAGCTGTTTTTT

v_call: TRBV29-1
j_call: TRBJ1-1
clone_size: .
d_call: .
cdr3_aa: CSVDRWTEAFF
cdr3_nt: TGCAGCGTTGACAGGTGGACTGAAGCTTTCTTT

v_call: TRBV5-4
j_call: TRBJ2-3
clone_size: .
d_call: TRBD2
cdr3_aa: CASSLAPSGGATDTQYF
cdr3_nt: TGTGCCAGCAGCTTGGCCCCTAGCGGGGGGGCCACAGATACGCAGTATTTT

v_call: TRBV21-1
j_call: TRBJ1-1
clone_size: .
d_call: .
cdr3_aa: CASSKTSEAFF
cdr3_nt: TGTGCCAGCAGCAAGACATCTGAAGCTTTCTTT

v_call: TRBV20-1
j_call: TRBJ1-1
clone_size: .
d_call: .
cdr3_aa: CSASLGGPAAEAFF
cdr3_nt: TGCAGTGCTAGTTTGGGAGGACCTGCCGCTGAAGCTTTCTTT

v_call: TRBV7-9
j_call: TRBJ2-1
clone_size: .
d_call: .
cdr3_aa: CASSPQPRGADRNEQFF
cdr3_nt: TGTGCCAGCAGCCCCCAACCCCGGGGGGCAGATCGCAATGAGCAGTTCTTC

v_call: TRBV19
j_call: TRBJ2-2
clone_size: .
d_call: TRBD2
cdr3_aa: CASKKLAGDNTGELFF
cdr3_nt: TGTGCCAGTAAGAAACTAGCGGGGGACAACACCGGGGAGCTGTTTTTT

v_call: TRBV19
j_call: TRBJ1-2
clone_size: .
d_call: TRBD1
cdr3_aa: CASTPQGAIGGYTF
cdr3_nt: TGTGCCAGTACACCACAGGGGGCGATTGGTGGCTACACCTTC

v_call: TRBV4-2
j_call: TRBJ1-4
clone_size: .
d_call: .
cdr3_aa: CASSQAGSVYEKLFF
cdr3_nt: TGTGCCAGCAGCCAGGCCGGGAGCGTGTATGAAAAACTGTTTTTT

v_call: TRBV6-5
j_call: TRBJ2-2
clone_size: .
d_call: .
cdr3_aa: CASRRTQNTGELFF
cdr3_nt: TGTGCCAGCAGGCGGACTCAGAACACCGGGGAGCTGTTTTTT

v_call: TRBV5-5
j_call: TRBJ2-2
clone_size: .
d_call: .
cdr3_aa: CASSLGPDYTGELFF
cdr3_nt: TGTGCCAGCAGCTTGGGCCCAGACTACACCGGGGAGCTGTTTTTT

v_call: TRBV18
j_call: TRBJ2-1
clone_size: .
d_call: .
cdr3_aa: CASSPPTGTYNEQFF
cdr3_nt: TGTGCCAGCTCACCACCAACAGGCACCTACAATGAGCAGTTCTTC

v_call: TRBV4-2
j_call: TRBJ2-7
clone_size: once
d_call: .
cdr3_aa: CASSQAGYEQYF
cdr3_nt: TGTGCCAGCAGCCAAGCGGGCTACGAGCAGTACTTC

v_call: TRBV4-1
j_call: TRBJ1-2
clone_size: .
d_call: .
cdr3_aa: CASSQVYGGSGYTF
cdr3_nt: TGCGCCAGCAGCCAAGTATACGGGGGATCTGGCTACACCTTC

v_call: TRBV3-1/TRBV3-2
j_call: TRBJ1-6
clone_size: once
d_call: TRBD1
cdr3_aa: CASSPRRQGSSYNSPLHF
cdr3_nt: TGTGCCAGCAGCCCCCGTAGACAGGGGAGCTCCTATAATTCACCCCTCCACTTT

v_call: TRBV5-6
j_call: TRBJ1-6
clone_size: .
d_call: .
cdr3_aa: CASSFQTGYSPLHF
cdr3_nt: TGTGCCAGCAGCTTCCAGACAGGATATTCACCCCTCCACTTT

v_call: TRBV6-6
j_call: TRBJ1-1
clone_size: .
d_call: TRBD1
cdr3_aa: CASSLSGGTEAFF
cdr3_nt: TGTGCCAGCAGCTTATCAGGGGGCACTGAAGCTTTCTTT

v_call: TRBV10-3
j_call: TRBJ1-2
clone_size: .
d_call: .
cdr3_aa: CAIPAGVGYTF
cdr3_nt: TGTGCCATCCCCGCCGGGGTTGGCTACACCTTC

v_call: TRBV11-1
j_call: TRBJ1-1
clone_size: once
d_call: TRBD1
cdr3_aa: CASSFDRDTEAFF
cdr3_nt: TGTGCCAGCAGCTTCGACAGGGACACTGAAGCTTTCTTT

v_call: TRBV5-1
j_call: TRBJ1-2
clone_size: .
d_call: TRBD1
cdr3_aa: CASSITGARYGYTF
cdr3_nt: TGCGCCAGCAGCATCACAGGGGCGAGGTATGGCTACACCTTC

v_call: TRBV6-2/TRBV6-3
j_call: TRBJ2-3
clone_size: .
d_call: TRBD2
cdr3_aa: CASSYQTSGGAGTQYF
cdr3_nt: TGTGCCAGCAGTTACCAGACTAGCGGGGGGGCCGGAACGCAGTATTTT

v_call: TRBV5-4
j_call: TRBJ1-1
clone_size: once
d_call: TRBD1
cdr3_aa: CAREQWGAGGRIGNTEAFF
cdr3_nt: TGTGCCAGGGAACAGTGGGGGGCAGGGGGCAGGATTGGGAACACTGAAGCTTTCTTT

v_call: TRBV4-3
j_call: TRBJ2-5
clone_size: .
d_call: TRBD2
cdr3_aa: CASSQDPPGLAGETQYF
cdr3_nt: TGCGCCAGCAGCCAAGATCCGCCGGGACTAGCGGGAGAGACCCAGTACTTC

v_call: TRBV4-1
j_call: TRBJ1-2
clone_size: .
d_call: .
cdr3_aa: CASSRGAETLTLGEGYTF
cdr3_nt: TGCGCCAGCAGCCGGGGAGCGGAGACCTTGACGCTTGGGGAAGGCTACACCTTC

v_call: TRBV6-2/TRBV6-3
j_call: TRBJ2-7
clone_size: .
d_call: .
cdr3_aa: CASSYGGQHLTYEQYF
cdr3_nt: TGTGCCAGCAGTTACGGAGGGCAGCACTTGACCTACGAGCAGTACTTC

v_call: TRBV4-1
j_call: TRBJ2-1
clone_size: .
d_call: .
cdr3_aa: CASSQVDTWLSYNEQFF
cdr3_nt: TGCGCCAGCAGCCAAGTCGACACTTGGCTCTCCTACAATGAGCAGTTCTTC

v_call: TRBV9
j_call: TRBJ1-2
clone_size: once
d_call: .
cdr3_aa: CASSVGYSNYGYTF
cdr3_nt: TGTGCCAGCAGCGTAGGGTACTCTAACTATGGCTACACCTTC

v_call: TRBV19
j_call: TRBJ2-5
clone_size: .
d_call: .
cdr3_aa: CASSPQGSPQETQYF
cdr3_nt: TGTGCCAGTAGCCCCCAGGGTAGTCCGCAAGAGACCCAGTACTTC

v_call: TRBV9
j_call: TRBJ1-1
clone_size: once
d_call: TRBD1
cdr3_aa: CASSATGGGAEAFF
cdr3_nt: TGTGCCAGCAGCGCAACAGGGGGCGGGGCTGAAGCTTTCTTT

v_call: TRBV5-1
j_call: TRBJ1-3
clone_size: .
d_call: TRBD1
cdr3_aa: CASSSGTEAGNTIYF
cdr3_nt: TGCGCCAGCAGCTCCGGGACAGAAGCTGGAAACACCATATATTTT

v_call: TRBV5-1
j_call: TRBJ2-7
clone_size: .
d_call: TRBD1
cdr3_aa: CASSFGTGGSYEQYF
cdr3_nt: TGCGCCAGCAGCTTCGGGACAGGGGGCTCCTACGAGCAGTACTTC

v_call: TRBV27
j_call: TRBJ1-2
clone_size: .
d_call: .
cdr3_aa: CASSLSPGGSRGYTF
cdr3_nt: TGTGCCAGCAGTTTATCCCCCGGGGGGTCTCGGGGCTACACCTTC

v_call: TRBV7-6
j_call: TRBJ2-2
clone_size: .
d_call: .
cdr3_aa: CASSLDFRGRTVNTGELFF
cdr3_nt: TGTGCCAGCAGCTTAGATTTCAGGGGAAGGACGGTCAACACCGGGGAGCTGTTTTTT

v_call: TRBV3-1/TRBV3-2
j_call: TRBJ1-5
clone_size: .
d_call: TRBD1
cdr3_aa: CASSPTDRGMDQPQHF
cdr3_nt: TGTGCCAGCAGCCCTACGGACAGGGGAATGGATCAGCCCCAGCATTTT

v_call: TRBV9
j_call: TRBJ2-5
clone_size: .
d_call: TRBD1
cdr3_aa: CASSVEGQAGETQYF
cdr3_nt: TGTGCCAGCAGCGTAGAAGGACAGGCGGGAGAGACCCAGTACTTC

v_call: TRBV10-3
j_call: TRBJ1-2
clone_size: .
d_call: .
cdr3_aa: CAISDNTNPNYGYTF
cdr3_nt: TGTGCCATCAGTGATAACACCAATCCTAACTATGGCTACACCTTC

v_call: TRBV7-9
j_call: TRBJ2-5
clone_size: .
d_call: .
cdr3_aa: CASSSILQETQYF
cdr3_nt: TGTGCCAGCAGCTCCATACTACAAGAGACCCAGTACTTC

v_call: TRBV11-3
j_call: TRBJ2-7
clone_size: .
d_call: TRBD1
cdr3_aa: CASSTDRGREQYF
cdr3_nt: TGTGCCAGCAGCACAGACAGGGGGCGCGAGCAGTACTTC

v_call: TRBV6-5
j_call: TRBJ1-1
clone_size: .
d_call: .
cdr3_aa: CASSPPLRGGTEAFF
cdr3_nt: TGTGCCAGCAGTCCACCCTTGCGGGGGGGCACTGAAGCTTTCTTT

v_call: TRBV19
j_call: TRBJ1-2
clone_size: many
d_call: .
cdr3_aa: CASSLARATNYGYTF
cdr3_nt: TGTGCCAGTAGCCTCGCCAGGGCGACGAACTATGGCTACACCTTC

v_call: TRBV2
j_call: TRBJ2-3
clone_size: .
d_call: TRBD2
cdr3_aa: CASSGYRASGGFVTQYF
cdr3_nt: TGTGCCAGCAGTGGGTATAGGGCTAGCGGGGGGTTTGTAACGCAGTATTTT